These T cell receptor beta chains were read from a single sample in a study of STAT3 mutations in large granular lymphocyte leukemia. Clones were sequenced by immunoSEQ multiplex PCR, and TCRdb holds only the in-frame ones, with some missing. The sample carries approximately 31,000 clones, 86% recorded once. Material for sequencing was peripheral blood mononuclear cells. Source of these receptors: a man aged 55 to 70 with T-cell large granular lymphocyte leukemia. Some clones in this sample may be carry-over from other donors' samples. Each CDR3 is given with its conserved first and last residue. The D gene is left open where the match is weak. Only part of the rows carry a size: once, few, many, or a class if the clone is expanded.

j_gene,d_gene,v_gene,abundance,CDR3aa,CDR3nt
TRBJ2-2,TRBD1,TRBV27,.,CASSLGQGFTGELFF,TGTGCCAGCAGTTTGGGACAGGGGTTCACCGGGGAGCTGTTTTTT
TRBJ2-7,.,TRBV29-1,.,CSGALGLGYEQYF,TGCAGCGGGGCCCTAGGCCTCGGGTACGAGCAGTACTTC
TRBJ1-5,.,TRBV27,once,CASSRRRAARDQPQHF,TGTGCCAGCAGTCGCCGGAGGGCAGCGCGGGATCAGCCCCAGCATTTT
TRBJ1-3,.,TRBV5-6,.,CASSPRGPGNTIYF,TGTGCCAGCAGCCCGCGCGGCCCTGGAAACACCATATATTTT
TRBJ1-1,.,TRBV30,.,CACSGRLAEAFF,TGTGCCTGCTCAGGCCGCTTGGCTGAAGCTTTCTTT
TRBJ2-7,.,TRBV18,once,CASSPGGVDRAQYF,TGTGCCAGCTCACCGGGGGGCGTCGACCGGGCGCAGTACTTC
TRBJ1-4,.,TRBV5-1,.,CASSLASKTNEKLFF,TGCGCCAGCAGCTTAGCGAGTAAAACTAATGAAAAACTGTTTTTT
TRBJ2-3,.,TRBV5-4,.,CASSLGAGVSTDTQYF,TGTGCCAGCAGCTTGGGGGCAGGGGTAAGCACAGATACGCAGTATTTT
TRBJ2-5,.,TRBV5-1,.,CASSRTSLEYQETQYF,TGCGCCAGCAGCCGTACAAGTCTAGAGTACCAAGAGACCCAGTACTTC
TRBJ2-7,.,TRBV5-1,.,CASSPSPERSYEQYF,TGCGCCAGCAGTCCGTCCCCTGAACGGTCCTACGAGCAGTACTTC
TRBJ2-5,.,TRBV5-1,.,CASSLGSRVGPETQYF,TGCGCCAGCAGCTTGGGGTCCAGGGTAGGCCCCGAGACCCAGTACTTC
TRBJ1-5,.,TRBV6-1,large,CASSEDRLGDQPQHF,TGTGCCAGCAGTGAAGACAGGCTGGGAGATCAGCCCCAGCATTTT
TRBJ2-2,TRBD1,TRBV23-1,.,CASSQLGRGRNTGELFF,TGCGCCAGCAGTCAATTGGGCAGGGGGCGGAACACCGGGGAGCTGTTTTTT
TRBJ1-3,.,TRBV28,once,CASSLGRRGNTIYF,TGTGCCAGCAGTTTGGGACGAAGAGGAAACACCATATATTTT
TRBJ2-7,.,TRBV23-1,once,CASSRDKPAYYEQYF,TGCGCCAGCAGTCGAGACAAGCCCGCTTACTACGAGCAGTACTTC
TRBJ1-2,.,TRBV5-6,.,CASSLAGRLNYGYTF,TGTGCCAGCAGCTTGGCGGGACGGCTTAACTATGGCTACACCTTC
TRBJ1-5,TRBD1,TRBV15,.,CATGRGHNQPQHF,TGTGCCACAGGGAGGGGGCACAATCAGCCCCAGCATTTT
TRBJ2-2,TRBD1,TRBV18,.,CASSPPQGANTGELFF,TGTGCCAGCTCACCACCCCAGGGGGCGAACACCGGGGAGCTGTTTTTT
TRBJ2-3,.,TRBV7-9,.,CASSLVMDTQYF,TGTGCCAGCAGCTTAGTTATGGATACGCAGTATTTT
TRBJ2-7,.,TRBV6-6,once,CASSSGAYEQYF,TGTGCCAGCAGTAGCGGAGCCTACGAGCAGTACTTC
TRBJ2-1,TRBD2,TRBV27,few,CASSPTAGGNNEQFF,TGTGCCAGCAGTCCAACAGCGGGAGGGAACAATGAGCAGTTCTTC
TRBJ1-1,.,TRBV29-1,.,CSVDGVGLSAFF,TGCAGCGTTGATGGTGTCGGCCTGAGTGCTTTCTTT
TRBJ2-7,.,TRBV5-1,few,CASGSGDPYEQYF,TGCGCCAGTGGGTCAGGGGATCCCTACGAGCAGTACTTC
TRBJ2-1,.,TRBV7-9,.,CASSPVSGSYNEQFF,TGTGCCAGCAGCCCCGTCTCGGGCTCCTACAATGAGCAGTTCTTC
TRBJ2-7,.,TRBV5-1,.,CASSDRSSSYEQYF,TGCGCCAGCAGCGATCGCAGTAGCTCCTACGAGCAGTACTTC